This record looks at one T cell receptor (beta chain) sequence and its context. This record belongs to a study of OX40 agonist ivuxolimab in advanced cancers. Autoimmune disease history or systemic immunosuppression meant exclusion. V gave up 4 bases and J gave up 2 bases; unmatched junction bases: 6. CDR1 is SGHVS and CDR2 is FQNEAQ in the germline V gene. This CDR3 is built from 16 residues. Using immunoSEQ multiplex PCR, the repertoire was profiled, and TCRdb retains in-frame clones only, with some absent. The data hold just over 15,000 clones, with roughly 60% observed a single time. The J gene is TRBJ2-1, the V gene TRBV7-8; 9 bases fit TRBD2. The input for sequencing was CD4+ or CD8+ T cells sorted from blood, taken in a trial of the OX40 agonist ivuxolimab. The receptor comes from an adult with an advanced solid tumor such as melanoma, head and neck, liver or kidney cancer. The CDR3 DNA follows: TGTGCCAGCAGCTCGTGGACTAGCGAGGCCTACAATGAGCAGTTCTTC. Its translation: CASSSWTSEAYNEQFF.